The 18 T cell receptor beta chains in this list originate from one sample, sequenced in a study of T cells after yellow fever vaccination. From the 5' RACE reads, TCRdb called clonotypes with MiXCR, one entry per CDR3 protein. This table has about 310,000 distinct CDR3 sequences, less than 4.5% appearing once. The material sequenced was PBMCs, taken on the day of the yellow fever booster vaccination. The receptors come from a young man who received the YFV17D yellow fever vaccine.

V is TRBV5-1 and J is TRBJ2-6; D is perhaps TRBD2 (5 bases). The germline V and J ends were trimmed by 4 bases and 2 bases, with 10 bases remaining between them. CDR3 length: 15 residues. CDR1 and CDR2 (germline): SGHRS, YFSETQ. The CDR3 is CASSPDGAGANVLTF. As DNA, the CDR3 is TGCGCCAGCAGCCCGGACGGGGCTGGGGCCAACGTCCTGACTTTC.

The rearrangement joins TRBV6-1 to TRBJ1-1; the D is unclear. Germline CDR1 is MNHNS and CDR2 is SASEGT. The CDR3 has 13 amino acids. V lost 10 bases and J 2 bases, leaving 14 bases between the germline ends. The CDR3 DNA sequence: TGTGCCACCTTCCGGGCCGCCAACACTGAAGCTTTCTTT. Its protein is CATFRAANTEAFF.

The V call is TRBV20-1, the J call TRBJ1-5; D is undetermined. V lost 3 bases and J lost 6, with 12 bases in between. Germline assignment: CDR1 DFQATT and CDR2 SNEGSKA (reference sequence). The CDR3 contains 13 residues. The CDR3 DNA is TGCAGTGCTAGGGCAGGTCTGAGTCAGCCCCAGCATTTT. It encodes CSARAGLSQPQHF.

This clonotype has just a few counts. The chain couples TRBV12-3 or TRBV12-4 to TRBJ2-2; TRBD2 agrees at 9 bases. The CDR3 is 18 amino acids. V dropped 6 bases and J dropped 2; count of bases not matched to a gene: 13. The CDR3: CASSSPQGTSLNTGELFF. DNA of the CDR3: TGTGCCAGCAGCTCCCCACAAGGGACTAGCCTTAACACCGGGGAGCTGTTTTTT.

This clonotype was counted many times. The chain links TRBV7-2 to TRBJ1-2, with no clear D. The germline V gene has CDR1 SGHTA and CDR2 FQGNSA. V shed 3 bases and J shed 6 bases, with 11 bases lying between them. The CDR3 is 13 amino acids. CDR3 sequence (DNA): TGTGCCAGCAGCTTGGAACCACCCAATGGCTACACCTTC. This gives the protein CASSLEPPNGYTF. The whole variable domain, filled in from reference TRBV7-2 and TRBJ1-2, reads GAGVSQSPSNKVTEKGKDVELRCDPISGHTALYWYRQSLGQGLEFLIYFQGNSAPDKSGLPSDRFSAERTGGSVSTLTIQRTQQEDSAVYLCASSLEPPNGYTFGSGTRLTVV.

The chain links TRBV30 to TRBJ1-2, with D possibly matching TRBD1 (5 bases). From germline, CDR1 is GTSNPN and CDR2 SVGIG (reference sequence). Between the trimmed V and J ends, which lost 4 bases and 7 bases, there was a span of 19 bases. The CDR3 runs 14 residues. The CDR3 loop reads CAWTKTSGMGGYTF. DNA for the CDR3: TGTGCCTGGACCAAAACTTCAGGGATGGGTGGCTACACCTTC.

The rearrangement links TRBV20-1 to TRBJ2-7; weak D call: TRBD1 (5 bases). V lost 1 base to trimming and J lost 2 bases, with 12 bases between them. The CDR3 covers 14 residues. Germline V lookup: CDR1 DFQATT, CDR2 SNEGSKA (reference sequence). The CDR3 coding sequence is TGCAGTGCTAGAGGGGATTCAGGGACCTACGAGCAGTACTTC. Its protein product is CSARGDSGTYEQYF.

The chain recombines TRBV21-1 with TRBJ1-1. TRBV21-1 is termed a pseudogene. The CDR3 consists of 12 residues. CDR3 protein: CASSSLPAEAFF. CDR3 sequence (DNA): TGTGCCAGCAGCAGTCTGCCAGCAGAAGCTTTCTTT.

Only a few counts were recorded for this clonotype. The chain has TRBV6-5 and TRBJ2-3; D might be TRBD2 (5 bases). Trimming left V 2 bases short and J 4 bases short, with 10 bases between. CDR1 MNHEY and CDR2 SVGAGI come from the germline V gene. The CDR3 totals 14 residues. CDR3 DNA: TGTGCCAGCAGTTACAGGGAGATGGCAGATACGCAGTATTTT. It specifies CASSYREMADTQYF.

This clonotype was counted at least ten times. This chain's CDR3 is CSVARTGGNTGELFF. The CDR3 nucleotides are TGCAGCGTTGCGCGGACGGGCGGGAACACCGGGGAGCTGTTTTTT. This chain links TRBV29-1 with TRBJ2-2, with D uncertain. Germline lookup yields CDR1 SQVTM and CDR2 ANQGSEA. This CDR3 comprises 15 residues. V gave up 4 bases and J gave up 1 base, with 13 bases separating them.

On this clonotype: A much larger clone lies a single base off, so this may be a read error. The V and J genes are TRBV6-6 and TRBJ1-4; tentative D call: TRBD1 (5 bases). The V gene lost 2 bases and the J gene lost 8 bases, with 18 bases spanning the gap. This CDR3 contains 16 residues. Germline V gene sequence: CDR1 MNHNY, CDR2 SVGAGI (reference sequence). This CDR3 reads CASSYLVVGRGEKLFF. CDR3 DNA: TGTGCCAGCAGTTACCTGGTTGTCGGTCGGGGGGAAAAACTGTTTTTT.

Ten or more counts support this clonotype. The V call is TRBV6-6, the J call TRBJ2-2, with unresolved D. V lost 5 bases to trimming and J lost 0 bases, with 16 bases between them. The length of the CDR3 is 17 residues. CDR1 and CDR2 (germline): MNHNY, SVGAGI (reference sequence). CDR3 protein: CASSREMTGPNTGELFF. The CDR3 DNA is TGTGCCAGCAGTCGTGAGATGACGGGCCCGAACACCGGGGAGCTGTTTTTT.

The rearrangement links TRBV5-5 to TRBJ2-3; D is uncertain. CDR1 is SGHKS and CDR2 is YYEKEE in the germline V gene (reference sequence). Trimming took off 1 base at V and 4 bases at J, with 13 bases between the two ends. This CDR3 spans 15 amino acids. CDR3: CASSLNRIRSDTQYF. The CDR3 coding sequence is TGTGCCAGCAGCTTGAACAGAATAAGATCAGATACGCAGTATTTT.

The chain links TRBV3-1 to TRBJ1-6, with D possibly being TRBD1 (6 bases). Germline lookup yields CDR1 LGHDT and CDR2 YNNKEL (reference sequence). The length of the CDR3 is 14 residues. Trimming removed 0 bases from V and 14 bases from J, with 14 bases in between. Written as DNA, the CDR3 is TGTGCCAGCAGCCAAGACCCGGGGGCCCTTTCCCTCCACTTT. Its protein is CASSQDPGALSLHF.

The V and J genes are TRBV9 and TRBJ2-5; 10 positions agree with TRBD1. Germline V gives CDR1 SGDLS, CDR2 YYNGEE. Trimming removed 3 bases from V and 5 bases from J; junction bases left unmatched: 10. The CDR3 has 16 amino acids. The CDR3 DNA reads as TGTGCCAGCAGCGAAGGCCCGGGACAGGGGACGGAGACCCAGTACTTC. Its translation is CASSEGPGQGTETQYF.

In its sample, this clonotype was seen many times. The chain links TRBV28 to TRBJ2-3, with D maybe TRBD1 (6 bases). Germline V gene lookup returns CDR1 MDHEN and CDR2 SYDVKM. The CDR3 spans 13 residues. Trimming took off 2 bases at V and 7 bases at J, with 10 bases between the two ends. The CDR3 nucleotides read TGTGCCAGCAGTTTACTCCAGGGGAATACGCAGTATTTT. Translated, it gives CASSLLQGNTQYF.

This clonotype appeared many times. This chain links TRBV6-2 or TRBV6-3 with TRBJ2-5; D remains ambiguous. The germline gives CDR1 MNHEY, CDR2 SVGEGT. This CDR3 has 12 amino acids. The ends were cut back, 5 bases at V and 5 bases at J, with 9 bases in the middle. The CDR3 protein is CASSDLGETQYF. The CDR3 DNA sequence: TGTGCCAGCAGTGACCTGGGCGAGACCCAGTACTTC.

This clonotype was seen at least ten times. J is TRBJ2-1 and V is TRBV5-1; 10 bases align to TRBD1. The germline gives CDR1 SGHRS, CDR2 YFSETQ. V lost 7 bases and J lost 9; bases outside the gene matches: 10. This CDR3 spans 14 amino acids. DNA of the CDR3: TGCGCCAGCGGGACAGGGGAGGAGTGGGGTGAGCAGTTCTTC. Translating it yields CASGTGEEWGEQFF.